Presented here are 8 T cell receptor beta chains from one specimen sequenced in a study of CD8 T cells in Susac syndrome. cDNA came from roughly 0.5 to 1 ug RNA primed by random hexamers. TCRdb re-derived calls from the immunoSEQ multiplex PCR reads in MiXCR, one entry per CDR3 protein. The repertoire holds approximately 160,000 distinct CDR3 sequences, with approximately 95% as singletons. The sequencing input was CD4+ T cells from PBMCs. These TCRs come from a human donor with multiple sclerosis.

This clonotype turned up a few times. V gene TRBV12-3 or TRBV12-4 combines with J gene TRBJ2-3, with a tentative D call TRBD2 (5 bases). The CDR3 totals 14 residues. V was shortened by 2 bases and J by 3 bases, with 9 bases between the two germline ends. The CDR3 DNA reads as TGTGCCAGCAGTTTATCGGGGAGTACAGATACGCAGTATTTT. It translates to CASSLSGSTDTQYF.

This chain uses TRBV27 with TRBJ1-1, with TRBD1 as a possible D gene (5 bases). From germline, CDR1 is MNHEY and CDR2 SMNVEV (reference sequence). This CDR3 spans 15 amino acids. Trimming removed 6 bases from V and 3 bases from J, with 17 bases in between. The CDR3 DNA follows: TGTGCCAGCAGGTCCCCCGCGGGGGGACACACTGAAGCTTTCTTT. This translates into CASRSPAGGHTEAFF.

This chain connects TRBV27 to TRBJ1-2; TRBD1 matches 8 bases. The CDR3 length is 14 residues. In germline, CDR1 is MNHEY, CDR2 SMNVEV (reference sequence). The J segment lost 3 bases and the V segment lost 3 bases, leaving 3 bases of the junction unmatched. The DNA of the CDR3 is TGTGCCAGCAGTTTCGGGGACAGGCACTATGGCTACACCTTC. Its translation is CASSFGDRHYGYTF.

This chain joins TRBV7-2 and TRBJ2-5; a weak D match, TRBD2 (5 bases). Per germline, CDR1 SGHTA and CDR2 FQGNSA. The CDR3 has 15 residues. Deletions cut 3 bases from V and 1 base from J, with 12 bases between. The CDR3 coding sequence is TGTGCCAGCAGCTTGAATACGGGGATCCAAGAGACCCAGTACTTC. Translating it yields CASSLNTGIQETQYF. Drawing the rest from reference TRBV7-2 and TRBJ2-5, the complete variable domain is GAGVSQSPSNKVTEKGKDVELRCDPISGHTALYWYRQSLGQGLEFLIYFQGNSAPDKSGLPSDRFSAERTGGSVSTLTIQRTQQEDSAVYLCASSLNTGIQETQYFGPGTRLLVL.

The J gene is TRBJ1-1, the V gene TRBV21-1; the table's D call, TRBD1, was not checked against the DNA. TRBV21-1 is listed as a pseudogene. The CDR3 is 14 amino acids. CDR3 in amino acids: CASSNPTGNTEAFF. Here the CDR3 DNA reads TGTGCCAGCAGCAACCCTACAGGGAACACTGAAGCTTTCTTT.

J is TRBJ2-5 and V is TRBV24-1; D possibly corresponds to TRBD2 (5 bases). CDR3 size: 13 residues. Per the germline V gene, CDR1 is KGHDR and CDR2 is SFDVKD. V lost 2 bases and J 3 bases, leaving 6 bases between the germline ends. The CDR3 loop is CATSDWGEETQYF. Written as DNA, the CDR3 is TGTGCCACCAGTGATTGGGGAGAAGAGACCCAGTACTTC.

This chain links TRBV7-9 with TRBJ2-3; unclear D gene. The V gene's germline CDR1 is SEHNR and CDR2 FQNEAQ (reference sequence). Trimming shortened V by 5 bases and J by 7 bases, and 4 bases separated the two germline ends. The CDR3 has 10 residues. CDR3 bases: TGTGCCAGCAGCGTAAATACGCAGTATTTT. Translation: CASSVNTQYF.

This clonotype was detected once. The chain has TRBV30 and TRBJ2-3, with D unclear. The CDR3 runs to 13 residues. Germline CDR1 reads GTSNPN; CDR2 reads SVGIG (reference sequence). V lost 8 bases and J 1 base, leaving 13 bases between the germline ends. The CDR3 coding sequence is TGTGCCCTCACCGGACCTGGCACAGATACGCAGTATTTT. This encodes CALTGPGTDTQYF.